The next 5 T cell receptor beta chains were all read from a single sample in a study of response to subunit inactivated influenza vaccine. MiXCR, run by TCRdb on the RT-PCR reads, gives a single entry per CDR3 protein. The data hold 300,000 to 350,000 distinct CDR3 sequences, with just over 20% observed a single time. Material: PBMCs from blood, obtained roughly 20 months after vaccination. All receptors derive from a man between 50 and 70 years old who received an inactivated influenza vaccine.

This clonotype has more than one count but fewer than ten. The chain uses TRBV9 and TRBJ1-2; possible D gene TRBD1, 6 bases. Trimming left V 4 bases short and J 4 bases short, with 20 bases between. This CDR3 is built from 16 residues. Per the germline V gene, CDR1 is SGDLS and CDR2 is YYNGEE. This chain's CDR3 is CASSTQGGGASYGYTF. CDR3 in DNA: TGTGCCAGCAGCACCCAAGGAGGGGGGGCCTCCTATGGCTACACCTTC. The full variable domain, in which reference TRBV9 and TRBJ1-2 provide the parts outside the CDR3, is DSGVTQTPKHLITATGQRVTLRCSPRSGDLSVYWYQQSLDQGLQFLIQYYNGEERAKGNILERFSAQQFPDLHSELNLSSLELGDSALYFCASSTQGGGASYGYTFGSGTRLTVV.

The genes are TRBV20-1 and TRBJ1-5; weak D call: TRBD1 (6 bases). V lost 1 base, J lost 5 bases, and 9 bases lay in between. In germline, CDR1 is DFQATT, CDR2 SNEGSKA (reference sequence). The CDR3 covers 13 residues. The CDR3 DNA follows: TGCAGTGCTAGAGGGACAGATCATCAGCCCCAGCATTTT. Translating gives CSARGTDHQPQHF.

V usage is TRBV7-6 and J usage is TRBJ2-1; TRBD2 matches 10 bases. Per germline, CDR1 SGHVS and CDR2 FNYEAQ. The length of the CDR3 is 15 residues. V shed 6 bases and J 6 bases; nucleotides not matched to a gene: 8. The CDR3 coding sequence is TGTGCCAGCAGTTCCACTAGCGGGGTAGTCAATGAGCAGTTCTTC. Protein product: CASSSTSGVVNEQFF. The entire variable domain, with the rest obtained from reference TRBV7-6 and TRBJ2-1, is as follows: GAGVSQSPRYKVTKRGQDVALRCDPISGHVSLYWYRQALGQGPEFLTYFNYEAQQDKSGLPNDRFSAERPEGSISTLTIQRTEQRDSAMYRCASSSTSGVVNEQFFGPGTRLTVL.

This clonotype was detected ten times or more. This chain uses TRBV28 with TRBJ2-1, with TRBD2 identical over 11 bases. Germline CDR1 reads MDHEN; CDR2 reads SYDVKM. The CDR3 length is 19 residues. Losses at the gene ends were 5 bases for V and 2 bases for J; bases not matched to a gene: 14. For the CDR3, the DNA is TGTGCCAGCAGTCCTATTACGAACCTAGCGGGAGGACCCTACAATGAGCAGTTCTTC. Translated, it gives CASSPITNLAGGPYNEQFF.

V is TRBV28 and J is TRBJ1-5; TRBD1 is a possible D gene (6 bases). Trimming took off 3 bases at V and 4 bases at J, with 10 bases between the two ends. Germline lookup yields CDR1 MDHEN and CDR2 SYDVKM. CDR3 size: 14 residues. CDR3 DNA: TGTGCCAGCAGTTTTGACAGGCTGAATCAGCCCCAGCATTTT. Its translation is CASSFDRLNQPQHF.